This is a list of T cell receptor beta chains from one sample in a study of blood T cell repertoires in COVID-19. Some clones are missing from TCRdb's copy, which holds only in-frame ones; the method was immunoSEQ multiplex PCR. The table records about 13,000 clones, approximately 91% of them present only once. The sample comprised peripheral blood. The receptors here all came from a human donor in a cohort sampled during active COVID-19. CDR3s include the opening cysteine and the closing phenylalanine or tryptophan. A D gene is named only where the DNA matches it firmly. Some rows have no size entry. The others give once, few or many, or a class for an expanded clone.

TRBJ2-7,TRBV29-1,TRBD2,.,CSVGRPSGGLSYEQYF,TGCAGCGTTGGACGCCCTAGCGGGGGACTTTCCTACGAGCAGTACTTC
TRBJ1-1,TRBV7-9,.,.,CASSLRTEAFF,TGTGCCAGCAGCCTACGTACTGAAGCTTTCTTT
TRBJ2-5,TRBV29-1,TRBD2,.,CSVPGLAGGETQYF,TGCAGCGTCCCCGGACTAGCGGGAGGGGAGACCCAGTACTTC
TRBJ2-1,TRBV28,TRBD2,.,CASSLAGGYNEQFF,TGTGCCAGCAGCTTAGCGGGAGGGTACAATGAGCAGTTCTTC
TRBJ2-1,TRBV28,TRBD1,.,CASSFQGAYRSRQDEQFF,TGTGCCAGCAGTTTCCAGGGGGCCTACCGGTCACGACAGGATGAGCAGTTCTTC
TRBJ2-3,TRBV19,.,.,CASSPGWSTDTQYF,TGTGCCAGTAGTCCAGGGTGGAGCACAGATACGCAGTATTTT
TRBJ2-3,TRBV24-1,TRBD2,once,CATSARLAGGETQYF,TGTGCCACCAGTGCGCGACTAGCGGGGGGTGAGACGCAGTATTTT
TRBJ2-7,TRBV6-1,.,.,CASSESPTSSYEQYF,TGTGCCAGCAGTGAATCCCCCACAAGCTCCTACGAGCAGTACTTC
TRBJ1-4,TRBV5-1,.,.,CASSQGQNLGNEKLFF,TGCGCCAGCAGCCAAGGACAGAACCTTGGGAATGAAAAACTGTTTTTT
TRBJ2-7,TRBV28,TRBD2,.,CASSLDAGRVEQYF,TGTGCCAGCAGTTTAGATGCAGGGAGGGTCGAGCAGTACTTC
TRBJ2-4,TRBV14,TRBD1,.,CASSQDRGTGWHF,TGTGCCAGCAGCCAAGATAGGGGGACAGGGTGGCACTTC
TRBJ2-1,TRBV10-3,.,.,CAIRESSGEQFF,TGTGCCATCAGGGAAAGTTCGGGTGAGCAGTTCTTC
TRBJ2-2,TRBV6-5,TRBD2,.,CASRSGGDTGELFF,TGTGCCAGCCGGTCGGGGGGGGACACCGGGGAGCTGTTTTTT
TRBJ2-1,TRBV29-1,.,.,CSVEDPTAQLSYNEQFF,TGCAGCGTTGAAGATCCGACTGCACAACTCTCCTACAATGAGCAGTTCTTC
TRBJ2-6,TRBV2,TRBD2,.,CASRDEQTSGRIGANVLTF,TGTGCCAGCAGGGATGAACAGACTAGCGGGAGAATTGGGGCCAACGTCCTGACTTTC
TRBJ2-7,TRBV13,TRBD1,.,CASSSGQRAYEQYF,TGTGCCAGCAGCTCGGGACAGAGAGCCTACGAGCAGTACTTC
TRBJ2-7,TRBV27,TRBD2,.,CASRPTGGRAPYEQYF,TGTGCCAGCAGACCCACGGGCGGGAGGGCCCCCTACGAGCAGTACTTC
TRBJ1-4,TRBV5-1,.,few,CASSEGSPNEKLFF,TGCGCCAGCAGCGAGGGAAGCCCTAATGAAAAACTGTTTTTT
TRBJ2-1,TRBV19,TRBD2,.,CASSMTSLAGVYNEQFF,TGTGCCAGTAGTATGACCTCCCTAGCGGGGGTTTACAATGAGCAGTTCTTC
TRBJ2-2,TRBV14,.,.,CASSPRQVPRTGELFF,TGTGCCAGCAGCCCCAGGCAGGTGCCCAGGACCGGGGAGCTGTTTTTT
TRBJ1-2,TRBV7-9,.,.,CASSLAGRDGYTF,TGTGCCAGCAGCTTAGCAGGGAGAGATGGCTACACCTTC
TRBJ2-3,TRBV7-2,TRBD2,.,CAKRGLAGTDTQYF,TGTGCCAAGAGAGGACTAGCGGGCACAGATACGCAGTATTTT
TRBJ1-1,TRBV14,TRBD1,.,CASSQDRYRGLGLNTEAFF,TGTGCCAGCAGCCAAGATCGATACAGGGGGCTCGGTTTGAACACTGAAGCTTTCTTT
TRBJ1-5,TRBV5-8,TRBD1,.,CASSLTGQGYQPQHF,TGTGCCAGCAGCTTAACGGGACAGGGGTATCAGCCCCAGCATTTT
TRBJ2-7,TRBV20-1,.,.,CSGGVSYEQYF,TGCAGTGGCGGGGTCTCCTACGAGCAGTACTTC
TRBJ2-7,TRBV24-1,.,.,CATSDLRGGAYEQYF,TGTGCCACCAGTGATTTGAGGGGGGGCGCGTACGAGCAGTACTTC
TRBJ2-3,TRBV3-1/TRBV3-2,TRBD2,.,CASSDKLIGLAGGRDTQYF,TGTGCCAGCAGTGATAAACTGATTGGACTAGCGGGGGGGCGTGATACGCAGTATTTT
TRBJ2-2,TRBV18,TRBD1,.,CASSSVDRAFGELFF,TGTGCCAGCTCATCCGTAGACAGGGCCTTCGGGGAGCTGTTTTTT
TRBJ2-3,TRBV10-1,.,.,CASSEGSGSTDTQYF,TGCGCCAGCAGTGAGGGTAGCGGCAGCACAGATACGCAGTATTTT
TRBJ1-2,TRBV5-5,.,.,CASSTTGIYGYTF,TGTGCCAGCAGCACCACAGGGATCTATGGCTACACCTTC
TRBJ2-7,TRBV6-5,TRBD2,.,CASRPGLSSYEQYF,TGTGCCTCTCGCCCGGGACTAAGTTCCTACGAGCAGTACTTC
TRBJ1-2,TRBV28,.,.,CASSLQAGTYGYTF,TGTGCCAGCAGTTTACAGGCGGGGACCTATGGCTACACCTTC
TRBJ2-3,TRBV3-1/TRBV3-2,TRBD2,.,CASSQGSSGRLDTQYF,TGTGCCAGCAGCCAGGGATCTAGCGGGAGGCTTGATACGCAGTATTTT
TRBJ1-2,TRBV6-6,TRBD1,.,CASSIQGQKDGYTF,TGTGCCAGCAGTATACAGGGACAGAAGGATGGCTACACCTTC
TRBJ1-2,TRBV3-1/TRBV3-2,TRBD1,.,CASSQDRDRDIDGYTF,TGTGCCAGCAGCCAAGACCGGGACAGGGACATTGACGGCTACACCTTC
TRBJ1-2,TRBV5-1,.,.,CASSLTLDSRNGNTF,TGCGCCAGCAGCTTGACATTGGACAGCCGGAATGGCAACACCTTC
TRBJ2-2,TRBV10-1,TRBD2,.,CASTSGGRGSNTGELFF,TGCGCCAGCACCAGCGGGGGCAGGGGCTCGAACACCGGGGAGCTGTTTTTT
TRBJ2-5,TRBV4-1,.,.,CASSQGVGRERRETQYF,TGCGCCAGCAGCCAAGGGGTAGGGCGGGAAAGGCGGGAGACCCAGTACTTC
TRBJ2-2,TRBV6-6,TRBD1,.,CASSPDRATGELFF,TGTGCCAGCAGCCCAGACAGGGCCACCGGGGAGCTGTTTTTT
TRBJ1-4,TRBV11-2,TRBD1,.,CASSLDRQGPEKLFF,TGTGCCAGCAGCTTAGATCGACAGGGGCCAGAAAAACTGTTTTTT
TRBJ1-4,TRBV19,TRBD1,.,CASHRDRNEKLFF,TGTGCCAGTCACCGGGACAGAAATGAAAAACTGTTTTTT
TRBJ1-2,TRBV30,.,.,CAWSVSNYGYTF,TGTGCCTGGAGTGTATCAAACTATGGCTACACCTTC
TRBJ2-7,TRBV11-2,TRBD1,.,CASTVQGQAYEQYF,TGTGCCAGCACGGTTCAGGGACAGGCCTACGAGCAGTACTTC
TRBJ1-1,TRBV4-1,TRBD1,.,CASSQQIRQGGVSEAFF,TGCGCCAGCAGCCAACAAATTCGACAGGGTGGGGTGTCTGAAGCTTTCTTT
TRBJ1-5,TRBV30,TRBD1,.,CAWGGQGGNQPQHF,TGTGCCTGGGGGGGACAGGGTGGAAATCAGCCCCAGCATTTT
TRBJ2-2,TRBV7-2,.,.,CASSSTFGELFF,TGTGCCAGCAGCTCAACTTTCGGGGAGCTGTTTTTT
TRBJ1-1,TRBV28,TRBD1,large,CASSPGTGRWNTEAFF,TGTGCCAGCAGTCCCGGGACAGGGAGATGGAACACTGAAGCTTTCTTT
TRBJ1-3,TRBV19,.,.,CASSIQAGSGNTIYF,TGTGCCAGTAGTATCCAAGCGGGATCTGGAAACACCATATATTTT
TRBJ2-3,TRBV6-5,TRBD1,.,CASSYSRTGVGDTQYF,TGTGCCAGCAGTTACTCAAGGACAGGGGTCGGGGATACGCAGTATTTT
TRBJ1-5,TRBV3-1/TRBV3-2,.,.,CASSLSRGGQPQHF,TGTGCCAGCAGCCTCAGTCGGGGTGGACAGCCCCAGCATTTT
TRBJ2-3,TRBV2,.,.,CATGVFGTDTQYF,TGTGCCACCGGAGTTTTTGGCACAGATACGCAGTATTTT
TRBJ1-5,TRBV6-5,.,.,CASMGGGRDQPQHF,TGTGCCAGTATGGGTGGAGGGAGGGATCAGCCCCAGCATTTT
TRBJ2-1,TRBV7-9,.,few,CASSTGLAEYNEQFF,TGTGCCAGCTCAACAGGGCTAGCGGAGTACAATGAGCAGTTCTTC
TRBJ2-2,TRBV27,.,.,CASSLNRDLAGELFF,TGTGCCAGCAGTTTAAACAGGGATCTCGCCGGGGAGCTGTTTTTT
TRBJ1-1,TRBV4-3,.,.,CASSQEIRGLTEAFF,TGCGCCAGCAGCCAAGAGATAAGAGGACTAACTGAAGCTTTCTTT
TRBJ1-6,TRBV9,.,few,CASSVAGVGNSPLHF,TGTGCCAGCAGCGTAGCAGGGGTGGGTAATTCACCCCTCCACTTT
TRBJ2-1,TRBV24-1,TRBD1,.,CATSDLRQGAMDEQFF,TGTGCCACCAGTGATTTGCGCCAGGGGGCGATGGATGAGCAGTTCTTC
TRBJ2-7,TRBV27,TRBD1,.,CASSLYGTGVYEQYF,TGTGCCAGCAGTTTGTACGGGACAGGGGTCTACGAGCAGTACTTC
TRBJ2-1,TRBV5-4,TRBD2,.,CASSLEGLAAGEQFF,TGTGCCAGCAGCTTGGAAGGACTAGCGGCTGGTGAGCAGTTCTTC
TRBJ2-1,TRBV7-9,.,.,CAGHFDEQFF,TGTGCCGGCCATTTTGATGAGCAGTTCTTC